The 21 T cell receptor beta chains below all came from one sample that was sequenced in a study of blood T cell repertoires in COVID-19. Clones were sequenced by immunoSEQ multiplex PCR, and TCRdb holds only the in-frame ones, with some missing. Of 150,000 to 200,000 clones in the sample, approximately 91% were seen once. Sequenced material: peripheral blood. The receptors shown here come from a man aged 18 to 29 with acute or convalescent COVID-19.

The chain joins TRBV4-1 to TRBJ1-2; possible D gene TRBD1, 5 bases. The CDR3 loop spans 14 amino acids. V was trimmed by 2 bases and J by 7 bases, leaving 14 bases between them. In germline, CDR1 is MGHRA, CDR2 YSYEKL. CDR3 region: CASSQPARGGGYTF. The DNA of the CDR3 is TGCGCCAGCAGCCAACCGGCACGGGGGGGTGGCTACACCTTC.

CDR3: CASSLAVGRREKLFF. The CDR3 DNA is TGTGCCAGCAGCTTGGCAGTGGGCAGGAGGGAAAAACTGTTTTTT. The chain couples TRBV5-5 to TRBJ1-4; D is ambiguous. CDR3 length equals 15 residues. CDR1 and CDR2 (germline): SGHKS, YYEKEE (reference sequence). The germline V and J ends were trimmed by 0 bases and 8 bases, with 14 bases remaining between them.

The chain recombines TRBV6-2 or TRBV6-3 with TRBJ2-7, with D unclear. The V gene lost 0 bases and the J gene lost 3 bases, with 15 bases spanning the gap. The CDR3 is 16 residues long. Germline CDR1 MNHEY, CDR2 SVGEGT. CDR3 sequence: CASSYSLVMTGYEQYF. The CDR3 nucleotides are TGTGCCAGCAGTTACTCGCTAGTCATGACCGGCTACGAGCAGTACTTC.

The rearrangement joins TRBV6-6 to TRBJ1-2; 8 nucleotides align to TRBD1. With V trimmed by 6 bases and J by 4 bases, 10 bases remained unmatched. There are 15 residues in the CDR3. Germline-derived CDR1 and CDR2 are MNHNY and SVGAGI (reference sequence). CDR3 in amino acids: CASRVPDRGGYGYTF. The CDR3 DNA is TGTGCCAGCAGAGTACCTGACAGGGGTGGCTATGGCTACACCTTC.

Note on this clone: Within the sample, other DNA sequences also encode this same CDR3. The rearrangement links TRBV15 to TRBJ2-7; 8 nucleotides align to TRBD2. The V and J ends lost 0 bases and 0 bases, in that order; junction bases with no gene match: 7. This CDR3 comprises 17 residues. Germline values: CDR1 LNHNV, CDR2 YYDKDF (reference sequence). The DNA for the CDR3 is TGTGCCACCAGCAGAGATTGGGCTAGCGGGTCCTCCTACGAGCAGTACTTC. This translates into CATSRDWASGSSYEQYF.

The gene calls are TRBV15 and TRBJ1-5; D not certain. The CDR3 is 15 amino acids. Germline-derived CDR1 and CDR2 are LNHNV and YYDKDF (reference sequence). Trimming shortened V by 0 bases and J by 9 bases, and 15 bases separated the two germline ends. CDR3 in amino acids: CATSRDLFDRGPQHF. The CDR3 coding sequence is TGTGCCACCAGCAGAGATCTCTTTGATCGAGGGCCCCAGCATTTT. Complete variable domain (other parts from reference TRBV15 and TRBJ1-5): DAMVIQNPRYQVTQFGKPVTLSCSQTLNHNVMYWYQQKSSQAPKLLFHYYDKDFNNEADTPDNFQSRRPNTSFCFLDIRSPGLGDTAMYLCATSRDLFDRGPQHFGDGTRLSIL.

The rearrangement joins TRBV10-2 to TRBJ2-7; 7 bases fit TRBD1. CDR3 length: 15 amino acids. Germline assignment: CDR1 WSHSY and CDR2 SAAADI. J lost 2 bases, V lost 0 bases, and 4 bases had no gene match. The CDR3 is CASSESGQGAYEQYF. The CDR3 DNA follows: TGCGCCAGCAGTGAGTCAGGGCAGGGGGCCTACGAGCAGTACTTC.

The V call is TRBV29-1, the J call TRBJ2-5; 12 bases fit TRBD2. The CDR3 sequence is 15 residues long. Germline-derived CDR1 and CDR2 are SQVTM and ANQGSEA. Trimming cost V 3 bases and J 4 bases; bases outside gene matches: 6. In nucleotides, the CDR3 is TGCAGCGTTGATATGCCTAGCGGGAGGGGAGAGACCCAGTACTTC. It specifies CSVDMPSGRGETQYF.

This clone was observed once. The chain recombines TRBV9 with TRBJ1-3, with D perhaps TRBD1 (6 bases). Per the germline V gene, CDR1 is SGDLS and CDR2 is YYNGEE. This CDR3 comprises 16 residues. The V end lost 0 bases, the J end lost 4 bases, and 14 bases lay between the germline ends. The CDR3 reads CASSVDQGFGGNTIYF. In DNA, the CDR3 is TGTGCCAGCAGCGTAGACCAGGGGTTCGGCGGAAACACCATATATTTT.

This clone appeared a few times. The rearrangement joins TRBV6-5 to TRBJ2-1; 9 bases are a match to TRBD2. CDR3 length: 16 amino acids. Germline V gene data show CDR1 as MNHEY and CDR2 as SVGAGI. The V segment lost 2 bases and the J segment 8 bases; nucleotides outside the gene matches: 10. CDR3: CASSYNTAGGSDEQFF. CDR3 nucleotide sequence: TGTGCCAGCAGTTACAATACGGCGGGGGGGAGCGATGAGCAGTTCTTC.

This sequence joins TRBV12-5 and TRBJ1-2; D gene ambiguous. Trimming removed 0 bases at V and 1 base at J, with 12 bases between. In germline, CDR1 is LGHNT, CDR2 FRNRAP. CDR3 length: 16 residues. The CDR3 sequence: CASGLVRGQDNYGYTF. CDR3 coding DNA: TGTGCTAGTGGTTTGGTACGTGGTCAGGATAACTATGGCTACACCTTC.

This chain connects TRBV12-5 to TRBJ2-3; D gene uncertain. The CDR3 runs to 14 residues. V lost 6 bases, J lost 6 bases, and 16 bases lay in between. Germline-derived CDR1 and CDR2 are LGHNT and FRNRAP. CDR3 sequence: CASGPLAARDTQYF. CDR3 nucleotide sequence: TGTGCTAGTGGCCCGCTCGCCGCTAGGGATACGCAGTATTTT. Looking up the rest from reference TRBV12-5 and TRBJ2-3 gives the full variable domain: DARVTQTPRHKVTEMGQEVTMRCQPILGHNTVFWYRQTMMQGLELLAYFRNRAPLDDSGMPKDRFSAEMPDATLATLKIQPSEPRDSAVYFCASGPLAARDTQYFGPGTRLTVL.

The chain uses TRBV5-1 and TRBJ1-1; 9 positions match TRBD1. The CDR3 consists of 17 residues. In germline, CDR1 is SGHRS, CDR2 YFSETQ. Trimming at V came to 4 bases and at J to 1 base, leaving 11 bases not matched to a gene. CDR3 nucleotides: TGCGCCAGCAGCCCCACCGGGACAGGGAGTTGGAACACTGAAGCTTTCTTT. Translating gives CASSPTGTGSWNTEAFF.

The chain couples TRBV5-1 to TRBJ1-5, with D perhaps matching TRBD1 (5 bases). Germline V gene lookup returns CDR1 SGHRS and CDR2 YFSETQ. The ends were cut back, 0 bases at V and 4 bases at J, with 17 bases in the middle. The CDR3 is made up of 17 amino acids. The CDR3 nucleotides are TGCGCCAGCAGCTTGGACCCCGCGGGACTGTCGAATCAGCCCCAGCATTTT. It is translated as CASSLDPAGLSNQPQHF.

The chain joins TRBV6-2 or TRBV6-3 to TRBJ1-5, with 8 bases lining up with TRBD1. The germline V gene has CDR1 MNHEY and CDR2 SVGEGT. J was trimmed by 5 bases and V by 5 bases; bases with no gene match: 2. The CDR3 loop spans 13 amino acids. This chain's CDR3 is CASSGQGYQPQHF. Here the CDR3 DNA reads TGTGCCAGCAGTGGACAGGGTTATCAGCCCCAGCATTTT.

In DNA form, the CDR3 reads TGTGCCAGCATTAGACCGGGGGGGTATGGCTACACCTTC. It specifies CASIRPGGYGYTF. The chain links TRBV6-5 to TRBJ1-2; tentatively, D is TRBD1 (5 bases). This CDR3 is built from 13 residues. Germline CDR1 MNHEY, CDR2 SVGAGI. V dropped 7 bases and J dropped 5 bases, with 14 bases sitting between them.

V gene TRBV5-1 combines with J gene TRBJ2-7; D may be TRBD1 (6 bases). Trimming shortened V by 5 bases and J by 2 bases, and 11 bases separated the two germline ends. The CDR3 length is 13 residues. Germline assignment: CDR1 SGHRS and CDR2 YFSETQ. CDR3 sequence (DNA): TGCGCCAGCAGAGCGACAGGTACCTACGAGCAGTACTTC. It yields the protein CASRATGTYEQYF.

In this sample, this clone turned up once. The chain joins TRBV10-3 to TRBJ1-1, with a possible D match to TRBD1 (6 bases). Trimming stripped 9 bases from V and 1 base from J, with 18 bases between. Germline CDR1 ENHRY, CDR2 SYGVKD. The CDR3 is made up of 15 amino acids. The CDR3 nucleotides are TGTGCCATTTCCGGGGGGGGGCTAGGGAACACTGAAGCTTTCTTT. It specifies CAISGGGLGNTEAFF.

CDR3 residues: CASSPGVSPLHF. CDR3 DNA sequence: TGTGCCAGTAGTCCAGGGGTCTCACCCCTCCACTTT. The chain links TRBV19 to TRBJ1-6, with a tentative D call TRBD1 (6 bases). The CDR3 covers 12 residues. The V gene lost 5 bases and the J gene lost 10 bases, with 9 bases spanning the gap. Germline values: CDR1 LNHDA, CDR2 SQIVND (reference sequence).

The V gene is TRBV3-1 (or the pseudogene TRBV3-2), the J gene TRBJ1-5; 11 nucleotides agree with TRBD1. The CDR3 is 13 residues long. Germline CDR1 LGHDT, CDR2 YNNKEL (reference sequence). The V gene end was trimmed by 4 bases and the J gene end by 10 bases; junction bases not matched to a gene: 3. CDR3 in amino acids: CASSRTGGEPQHF. The CDR3 DNA reads as TGTGCCAGCAGCCGGACAGGGGGCGAACCCCAGCATTTT.

The chain combines TRBV9 with TRBJ2-3; weak D call: TRBD1 (5 bases). Germline V gene data show CDR1 as SGDLS and CDR2 as YYNGEE. V shed 0 bases and J shed 2 bases, with 13 bases lying between them. This CDR3 region has 16 residues. The CDR3 reads CASSVGGRVNTDTQYF. CDR3 bases: TGTGCCAGCAGCGTAGGCGGCAGGGTCAACACAGATACGCAGTATTTT.